This TCR beta chain is drawn from a study of cytotoxic CD8 clonotypes in ibrutinib-treated CLL. Study overall: Of the patients, over ten were relapsed/refractory, approximately 15 treatment-naive and 17 to 18 IGHV unmutated. Partial response occurred in 24 patients and complete response in 2; at median about 72 months, approximately 14 remained remitted and approximately twelve progressed. Whole-study results and caveats: Higher clonality was seen at ibrutinib response and a return toward baseline at progression.

Per the germline V gene, CDR1 is MNHEY and CDR2 is SMNVEV (reference sequence). The CDR3 covers 16 residues. Trimming cost V 3 bases and J 0 bases, with 15 bases left between them. Depth targeted 1 in 200,000 to 1 in 1 million T cells, averaging 10x coverage per clonotype. Assay: immunoSEQ multiplex PCR; the TCRdb copy retains only in-frame clones and omits some. This table has roughly 70,000 clones, 80% appearing once. A word on this clone: Its antigen is unidentified.

The chain couples TRBV27 to TRBJ2-7; D is unclear. The sample here was PBMCs, taken at disease progression, from a patient treated with ibrutinib. This TCR derives from a human donor with chronic lymphocytic leukemia. This CDR3 is CASSFISPPDSYEQYF. The CDR3 nucleotides read TGTGCCAGCAGTTTCATTTCCCCGCCCGACTCCTACGAGCAGTACTTC.